These 6 T cell receptor beta chains originate from one sample sequenced in a study of cytomegalovirus exposure and HLA in healthy donors. Use of 60 Vbeta and 13 Jbeta primers characterized the PCR. Sequenced by immunoSEQ multiplex PCR; TCRdb stores in-frame clones only, minus some. The repertoire holds 150,000 to 200,000 clones, roughly 80% seen once, with 4.9% in the top ten. The source material was PBMCs. The receptor source for this set is a male donor in good health and CMV-seronegative.

The chain employs TRBV7-2 and TRBJ1-6; 8 nucleotides align to TRBD1. The CDR3 loop spans 16 amino acids. The V gene end was trimmed by 5 bases and the J gene end by 1 base; junction bases not matched to a gene: 4. CDR1 SGHTA and CDR2 FQGNSA come from the germline V gene. DNA for the CDR3: TGTGCCAGCAGCCCAGGACAGGGATCCTATAATTCACCCCTCCACTTT. Its protein is CASSPGQGSYNSPLHF.

The chain is built from TRBV5-1 and TRBJ1-6; 8 nucleotides line up with TRBD1. Trimming took 1 base from V and 9 from J; bases not matched to a gene: 6. This CDR3 region has 15 residues. Germline V gene data show CDR1 as SGHRS and CDR2 as YFSETQ. CDR3 nucleotides: TGCGCCAGCAGCTTGATGGACAGGGTCGGTTCACCCCTCCACTTT. Amino acid sequence: CASSLMDRVGSPLHF.

This chain uses TRBV27 with TRBJ2-1; 9 bases are a match to TRBD1. This CDR3 comprises 16 residues. V shed 6 bases, J shed 3 bases, and the junction held 9 bases outside the gene matches. Germline CDR1 MNHEY, CDR2 SMNVEV (reference sequence). The CDR3: CASSSMTGGRYNEQFF. DNA of the CDR3: TGTGCCAGCAGCTCGATGACAGGGGGTCGCTACAATGAGCAGTTCTTC.

The V and J genes are TRBV6-5 and TRBJ1-1; D gene uncertain. The germline V and J ends were trimmed by 7 bases and 9 bases, with 9 bases remaining between them. This CDR3 has 10 residues. CDR1 is MNHEY and CDR2 is SVGAGI in the germline V gene. Here the CDR3 reads CASIGVKAFF. The CDR3 DNA is TGTGCCAGCATAGGAGTCAAAGCTTTCTTT.

The gene calls are TRBV28 and TRBJ2-7; 9 bases map to TRBD2. The CDR3 consists of 14 residues. The ends lost 3 bases at V and 9 bases at J; junction bases unmatched: 9. CDR1 is MDHEN and CDR2 is SYDVKM in the germline V gene. Here the CDR3 reads CASSFKVLAGRQYF. For the CDR3, the DNA is TGTGCCAGCAGTTTTAAGGTCCTAGCGGGAAGGCAGTACTTC.

The J gene is TRBJ1-5, the V gene TRBV19, with a possible D match to TRBD1 (5 bases). CDR3 length: 16 residues. Trimming took off 3 bases at V and 2 bases at J, with 14 bases between the two ends. The germline V gene encodes CDR1 LNHDA and CDR2 SQIVND (reference sequence). Here the CDR3 DNA reads TGTGCCAGTAGTATTCAGGGCGGTAAGGGCAATCAGCCCCAGCATTTT. The encoded protein is CASSIQGGKGNQPQHF.